This section outlines one TCR beta chain sequence together with its context. Methods used by the authors: Scientists estimated how many nucleated cells there were by amplifying reference gene primers. Clones were read by immunoSEQ multiplex PCR, and TCRdb kept only the in-frame ones, dropping some. That table supplies the V and J calls and clone size; D and trimming were determined from the DNA. Of about 190,000 clones in the sample, around 88% were seen once. Per germline, CDR1 MNHNS and CDR2 SASEGT. V was cut by 2 bases and J by 6 bases, with 11 bases left in between. The CDR3 is 14 amino acids. These data belong to a study of blood T cell repertoires in COVID-19. Study background: Specimens from acute and convalescent COVID-19 originated in the United States, Italy and Spain. From T cells, B-cell-depleted T cells, or PBMCs came the material, which was cDNA or gDNA.

The rearrangement uses TRBV6-1 and TRBJ1-5, with a possible D match to TRBD1 (6 bases). Sequenced material: PBMCs or T cells enriched from blood (not recorded which). This receptor was obtained from a man between 35 and 55 years old with acute COVID-19. In nucleotides, the CDR3 is TGTGCCAGCAGTGAATTAGGGGGATTTCAGCCCCAGCATTTT. The encoded protein is CASSELGGFQPQHF.